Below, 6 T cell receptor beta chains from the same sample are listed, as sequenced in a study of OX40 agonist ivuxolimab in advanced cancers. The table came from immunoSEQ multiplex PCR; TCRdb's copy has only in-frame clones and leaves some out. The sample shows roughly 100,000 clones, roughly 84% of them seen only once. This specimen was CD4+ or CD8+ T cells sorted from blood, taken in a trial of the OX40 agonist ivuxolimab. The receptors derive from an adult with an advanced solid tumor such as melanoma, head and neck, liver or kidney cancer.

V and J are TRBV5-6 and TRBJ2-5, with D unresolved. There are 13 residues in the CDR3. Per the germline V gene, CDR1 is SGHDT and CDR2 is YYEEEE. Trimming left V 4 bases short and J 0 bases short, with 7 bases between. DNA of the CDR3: TGTGCCAGCAGCCCGTGGAACCAAGAGACCCAGTACTTC. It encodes CASSPWNQETQYF.

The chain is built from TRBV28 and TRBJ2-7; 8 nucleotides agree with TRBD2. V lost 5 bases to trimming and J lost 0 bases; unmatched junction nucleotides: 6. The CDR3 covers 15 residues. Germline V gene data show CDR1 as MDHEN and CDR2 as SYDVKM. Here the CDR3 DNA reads TGTGCCAGCAGTCTCCCGGGGGGGAACTCCTACGAGCAGTACTTC. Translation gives CASSLPGGNSYEQYF.

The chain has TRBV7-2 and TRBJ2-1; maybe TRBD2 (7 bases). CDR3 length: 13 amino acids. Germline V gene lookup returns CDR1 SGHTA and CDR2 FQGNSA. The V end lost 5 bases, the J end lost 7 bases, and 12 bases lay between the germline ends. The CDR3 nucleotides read TGTGCCAGCAGCAAACAGGGAGGGAATGAGCAGTTCTTC. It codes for CASSKQGGNEQFF.

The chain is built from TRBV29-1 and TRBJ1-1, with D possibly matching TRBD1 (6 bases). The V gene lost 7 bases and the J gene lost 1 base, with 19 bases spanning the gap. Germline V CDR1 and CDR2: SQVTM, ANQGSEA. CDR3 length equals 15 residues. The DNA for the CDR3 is TGCAGCGCTTCAACCGGGACACCTTCGAACACTGAAGCTTTCTTT. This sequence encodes CSASTGTPSNTEAFF.

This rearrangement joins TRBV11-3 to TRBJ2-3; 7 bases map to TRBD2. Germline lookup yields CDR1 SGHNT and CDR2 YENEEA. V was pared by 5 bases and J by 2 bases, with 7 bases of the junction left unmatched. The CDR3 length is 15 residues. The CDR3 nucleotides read TGTGCCAGCAGCATAACGGGGGGTTCCACAGATACGCAGTATTTT. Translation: CASSITGGSTDTQYF.

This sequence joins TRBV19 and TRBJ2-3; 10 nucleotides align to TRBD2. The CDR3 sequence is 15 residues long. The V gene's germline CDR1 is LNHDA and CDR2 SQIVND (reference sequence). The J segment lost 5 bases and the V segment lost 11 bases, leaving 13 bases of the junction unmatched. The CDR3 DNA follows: TGTGCCGCTAGAAGCGGGGGGGCTGGTGGAGATACGCAGTATTTT. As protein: CAARSGGAGGDTQYF.